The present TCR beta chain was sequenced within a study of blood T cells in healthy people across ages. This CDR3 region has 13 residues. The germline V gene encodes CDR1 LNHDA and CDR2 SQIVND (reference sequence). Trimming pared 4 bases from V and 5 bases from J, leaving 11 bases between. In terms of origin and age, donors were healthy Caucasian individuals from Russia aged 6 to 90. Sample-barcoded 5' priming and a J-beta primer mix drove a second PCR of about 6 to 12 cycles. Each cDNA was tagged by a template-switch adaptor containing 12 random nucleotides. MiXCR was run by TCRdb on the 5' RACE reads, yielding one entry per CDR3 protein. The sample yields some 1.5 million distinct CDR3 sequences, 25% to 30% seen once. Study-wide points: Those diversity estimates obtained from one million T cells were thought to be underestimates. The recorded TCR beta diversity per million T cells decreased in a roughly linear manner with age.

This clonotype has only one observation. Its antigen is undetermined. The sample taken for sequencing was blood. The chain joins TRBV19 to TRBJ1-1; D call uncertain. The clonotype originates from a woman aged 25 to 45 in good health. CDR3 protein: CASSKVAETEAFF. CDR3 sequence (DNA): TGTGCCAGTAGTAAAGTGGCAGAAACTGAAGCTTTCTTT.